A single sample gave rise to the 18 T cell receptor beta chains below, sequenced in a study of blood T cell repertoires in COVID-19. Only in-frame clones appear in the TCRdb table, and some are missing; sequencing was by immunoSEQ multiplex PCR. Here the sample spans tens of thousands of clones, around 85% being singletons. The sample consisted of peripheral blood. The receptors come from a man in his 70s with acute or convalescent COVID-19.

The chain has TRBV29-1 and TRBJ2-1; TRBD2 matches at 9 bases. The CDR3 is made up of 14 amino acids. The germline gives CDR1 SQVTM, CDR2 ANQGSEA. Trimming took 7 bases from V and 4 from J; bases not matched to a gene: 8. Here the CDR3 DNA reads TGCAGCGCTCTTCCGGGACTAGCATACAATGAGCAGTTCTTC. This encodes CSALPGLAYNEQFF.

This chain links TRBV27 with TRBJ2-3; D is perhaps TRBD1 (6 bases). The CDR3 is 14 amino acids. CDR1 is MNHEY, CDR2 SMNVEV, per germline (reference sequence). Trimming took 7 bases from V and 3 from J, leaving 14 bases between them. This CDR3 reads CASTPTGITDTQYF. The CDR3 nucleotides are TGTGCCAGCACCCCCACAGGGATAACAGATACGCAGTATTTT.

The genes are TRBV5-8 and TRBJ1-1; 8 positions match TRBD1. This CDR3 is built from 15 residues. After removal of 2 bases from V and 5 bases from J, the junction contained 8 bases not matched to a gene. CDR1 SGHTS and CDR2 YDEGEE come from the germline V gene. The DNA for the CDR3 is TGTGCCAGCAGCTTTCTCGGGACAGGTGGGACTGAAGCTTTCTTT. Translated, it gives CASSFLGTGGTEAFF.

The chain carries TRBV24-1 and TRBJ2-2, with 10 positions matching TRBD1. The CDR3 totals 16 residues. Trimming cost V 4 bases and J 4 bases; bases outside gene matches: 5. Germline CDR1 reads KGHDR; CDR2 reads SFDVKD. CDR3 sequence (DNA): TGTGCCACCAGTGACTCAAGGACAGGGGGCACCGGGGAGCTGTTTTTT. Amino acids: CATSDSRTGGTGELFF.

This clone was detected a few times. V is TRBV5-6 and J is TRBJ1-2; 9 nucleotides match TRBD1. The CDR3 is 15 residues long. Trimming took 0 bases from V and 2 from J; bases not matched to a gene: 2. CDR1 SGHDT and CDR2 YYEEEE come from the germline V gene. The CDR3 DNA sequence: TGTGCCAGCAGCTTGGGACAGGGGGGGAACTATGGCTACACCTTC. Translating it yields CASSLGQGGNYGYTF.

As for this clone: The sample has other DNA sequences that encode this CDR3 too. The CDR3 bases are TGTGCCAGCTCACCACCCCAGCGGGAGGGCTACAATGAGCAGTTCTTC. Translating gives CASSPPQREGYNEQFF. The chain combines TRBV18 with TRBJ2-1, with 10 bases lining up with TRBD2. This CDR3 is built from 16 residues. CDR1 and CDR2 from the germline V gene are KGHSH and LQKENI. V was clipped by 0 bases and J by 3 bases; unmatched bases: 2.

This sequence joins TRBV6-2 or TRBV6-3 and TRBJ2-2; maybe TRBD2 (6 bases). Trimming took 2 bases from V and 1 from J, leaving 14 bases between them. The germline V gene has CDR1 MNHEY and CDR2 SVGEGT. The CDR3 sequence is 17 residues long. CDR3 protein: CASSYVSGTLNTGELFF. The CDR3 DNA reads TGTGCCAGCAGTTACGTCTCCGGGACTTTGAACACCGGGGAGCTGTTTTTT.

The J gene is TRBJ1-2, the V gene TRBV7-9; D gene unclear. V gave up 5 bases and J gave up 5 bases, with 9 bases separating them. The germline CDR1 and CDR2 sequences are SEHNR and FQNEAQ (reference sequence). CDR3 length: 12 residues. The CDR3 spells CASSPPGYGYTF. DNA for the CDR3: TGTGCCAGCAGCCCCCCGGGATATGGCTACACCTTC.

V usage is TRBV29-1 and J usage is TRBJ1-1, with 9 bases matching TRBD1. CDR3 length equals 17 residues. V shed 8 bases and J 5 bases; nucleotides not matched to a gene: 21. Per the germline V gene, CDR1 is SQVTM and CDR2 is ANQGSEA. The CDR3 loop is CSLQPGQGLALGTEAFF. As DNA, the CDR3 is TGCAGCTTACAACCGGGACAGGGATTGGCGTTGGGGACTGAAGCTTTCTTT.

This sequence joins TRBV18 and TRBJ1-3, with 8 bases identical to TRBD1. This CDR3 is 16 amino acids long. J gave up 3 bases and V 2 bases, and 6 bases lay outside the gene matches. Germline V gives CDR1 KGHSH, CDR2 LQKENI. The CDR3 DNA sequence: TGTGCCAGCTCACCAGACAGGGGAGAGGTTGGAAACACCATATATTTT. This codes for CASSPDRGEVGNTIYF.

The chain employs TRBV6-4 and TRBJ1-1; TRBD1 matches 9 bases. The junction had 3 bases not matched to a gene; V was cut back by 6 bases and J by 1 base. Per germline, CDR1 MRHNA and CDR2 SNTAGT. This CDR3 contains 14 residues. CDR3 sequence: CASRVDRGNTEAFF. In DNA, the CDR3 is TGTGCCAGCAGAGTGGACAGGGGGAACACTGAAGCTTTCTTT.

The J gene is TRBJ2-5, the V gene TRBV5-1; 8 bases line up with TRBD1. This CDR3 has 14 amino acids. Germline V gene sequence: CDR1 SGHRS, CDR2 YFSETQ. Losses at the gene ends were 3 bases for V and 5 bases for J; bases not matched to a gene: 6. The CDR3 region is CASSSPQGVETQYF. The CDR3 DNA reads TGCGCCAGCAGCTCACCACAGGGGGTGGAGACCCAGTACTTC.

The chain links TRBV6-5 to TRBJ1-2; 7 nucleotides line up with TRBD1. Trimming at V came to 8 bases and at J to 8 bases, leaving 2 bases not matched to a gene. The CDR3 has 10 residues. The germline V gene encodes CDR1 MNHEY and CDR2 SVGAGI. DNA for the CDR3: TGTGCCAGCCGACAGGGCGGCTACACCTTC. Protein product: CASRQGGYTF.

This rearrangement joins TRBV5-4 to TRBJ2-1; 10 bases are a match to TRBD1. Germline V gene sequence: CDR1 SGHNT, CDR2 YYREEE (reference sequence). The CDR3 is made up of 16 amino acids. V lost 4 bases and J lost 5; bases outside the gene matches: 9. CDR3 loop: CASSSIGTGVNNEQFF. The CDR3 region has the DNA TGTGCCAGCAGCAGTATCGGGACAGGGGTCAACAATGAGCAGTTCTTC.

J is TRBJ2-2 and V is TRBV6-2 or TRBV6-3; possible D gene TRBD1, 6 bases. The CDR3 is 19 residues long. Trimming shortened V by 6 bases and J by 0 bases, and 23 bases separated the two germline ends. CDR1 is MNHEY and CDR2 is SVGEGT in the germline V gene. Here the CDR3 DNA reads TGTGCCAGCAGCCATCACCAGGACAGTTGGATGGCGAACACCGGGGAGCTGTTTTTT. It specifies CASSHHQDSWMANTGELFF.

The chain links TRBV28 to TRBJ1-3; D not resolved. Germline V lookup: CDR1 MDHEN, CDR2 SYDVKM. The CDR3 totals 12 residues. V dropped 6 bases and J dropped 3 bases, with 6 bases sitting between them. The CDR3 DNA follows: TGTGCCAGCAGGCTCAGTGGAAACACCATATATTTT. Its protein product is CASRLSGNTIYF.

This sequence joins TRBV11-1 and TRBJ2-7, with 8 positions matching TRBD1. The length of the CDR3 is 14 residues. CDR1 is SGHAT, CDR2 FQDESV, per germline (reference sequence). The ends lost 5 bases at V and 3 bases at J; junction bases unmatched: 6. The CDR3 sequence is CASSARTGNYEQYF. The DNA of the CDR3 is TGTGCCAGCAGCGCGCGGACAGGGAACTACGAGCAGTACTTC.

This chain links TRBV3-1 (or the pseudogene TRBV3-2) with TRBJ2-1, with 8 bases fitting TRBD1. The CDR3 runs 15 residues. Germline assignment: CDR1 LGHDT and CDR2 YNNKEL (reference sequence). V was clipped by 3 bases and J by 7 bases; unmatched bases: 8. The CDR3 loop is CASSQGQGARNEQFF. The CDR3 DNA sequence: TGTGCCAGCAGCCAGGGGCAGGGGGCGAGAAATGAGCAGTTCTTC.